This T cell receptor beta chain was sequenced during a study of T cells after yellow fever vaccination. The study, taken as a whole, reports: Some clonotypes were seen in both the CD4 and the CD8 compartments. These made up a small share and likely arose from convergent recombination. After the booster, 96% of CD4 and just over 85% of CD8 primary-response clones were re-detected.

Concerning this clonotype itself: Antigen: not known.

Production of TCR cDNA was by 5'RACE template switching, which also added a universal primer site and UMIs. TCRdb recomputed calls from the 5' RACE reads with MiXCR, one row per CDR3 protein. The data contain under 300,000 distinct CDR3 sequences, less than 7.5% of them singletons. The CDR3 totals 16 residues. J gave up 4 bases and V 6 bases, and 15 bases lay outside the gene matches. Germline CDR1 WSHSY, CDR2 SAAADI. The V gene is TRBV10-2, the J gene TRBJ2-7, with 7 bases fitting TRBD2. The source material was CD4+ T cells sorted from PBMCs, sampled on the day of the yellow fever booster vaccination. The clonotype was recovered from a man aged 30 to 39 who received the YFV17D yellow fever vaccine. CDR3 loop: CASRFGGSNSGYEQYF. In DNA form, the CDR3 reads TGCGCCAGCAGGTTCGGCGGGAGCAATTCTGGATACGAGCAGTACTTC.